The clone carrying this TCR beta chain was observed at least ten times. Its antigen remains unknown. TCRdb recomputed calls from the reads with MiXCR, one row per CDR3 protein. The sample has roughly 600,000 distinct CDR3 sequences; approximately 25% are singletons. These data come from a study of T cell repertoires in cytomegalovirus infection. Study-level information: It can be stated that public TCR beta signatures indicated CMV infection as well as a matching HLA type.

Overall study findings and caveats: Within the response measured ex vivo, HLA-C-restricted CMV-specific TCR beta clonotypes were dominant. People with CMV and the relevant HLA were identified by cumulative public TCR beta family frequency.

The receptor comes from a human donor in good health (CMV status not recorded). Some clones in this sample may be carry-over from other donors' samples. The specimen was CD8+ T cells from PBMCs.

The CDR3 nucleotides are TGTGCCAGCAGCGAGATGGCCTCGAGGAACACCATATATTTT. This encodes CASSEMASRNTIYF. J is TRBJ1-3 and V is TRBV7-8; D unresolved. Trimming removed 5 bases from V and 7 bases from J, with 15 bases in between. Germline V gene data show CDR1 as SGHVS and CDR2 as FQNEAQ. This CDR3 contains 14 residues. Full variable domain (missing parts from reference TRBV7-8 and TRBJ1-3): GAGVSQSPRYKVAKRGQDVALRCDPISGHVSLFWYQQALGQGPEFLTYFQNEAQLDKSGLPSDRFFAERPEGSVSTLKIQRTQQEDSAVYLCASSEMASRNTIYFGEGSWLTVV.